This entry lists 3 T cell receptor beta chains sequenced from one sample in a study of cytomegalovirus exposure and HLA in healthy donors. PCR was performed using 60 Vbeta and 13 Jbeta primers. The assay was immunoSEQ multiplex PCR, and TCRdb's table has in-frame clones only and misses some. In all, the sample yields more than 90,000 clones. The sample comprised PBMCs. The source is a man aged 35-49 years in good health and CMV-seropositive.

This chain links TRBV2 with TRBJ2-7; D remains unclear. This CDR3 is 14 amino acids long. Germline V gene lookup returns CDR1 SNHLY and CDR2 FYNNEI. V lost 4 bases to trimming and J lost 2 bases, with 12 bases between them. The CDR3 spells CASSARQVAYEQYF. The CDR3 nucleotides read TGTGCCAGCAGTGCCCGGCAGGTCGCCTACGAGCAGTACTTC.

This CDR3 reads CASSSGGARTYF. The CDR3 bases are TGTGCCAGCAGCTCGGGGGGTGCCCGGACGTACTTC. The rearrangement joins TRBV5-6 to TRBJ2-7; 7 bases are a match to TRBD2. V lost 3 bases, J lost 12 bases, and 9 bases stayed unmatched. The germline V gene has CDR1 SGHDT and CDR2 YYEEEE. There are 12 residues in the CDR3. The entire variable domain, with the rest obtained from reference TRBV5-6 and TRBJ2-7, is as follows: DAGVTQSPTHLIKTRGQQVTLRCSPKSGHDTVSWYQQALGQGPQFIFQYYEEEERQRGNFPDRFSGHQFPNYSSELNVNALLLGDSALYLCASSSGGARTYFGPGTRLTVT.

The CDR3 nucleotides are TGTGCCAGCAGCTGGACTAACCAAGCCCCAGATACGCAGTATTTT. Amino acids: CASSWTNQAPDTQYF. V and J are TRBV7-9 and TRBJ2-3; weak D call: TRBD2 (6 bases). Germline CDR1 and CDR2: SEHNR and FQNEAQ (reference sequence). V lost 4 bases, J lost 4 bases, and 15 bases lay in between. This CDR3 region has 15 residues.